One sample yielded the 16 T cell receptor beta chains listed below, sequenced in a study of T cell changes during pregnancy in multiple sclerosis. Generated by immunoSEQ multiplex PCR, the TCRdb table keeps only in-frame clones and is missing some. The repertoire holds 65,000 to 85,000 clones, with about 94% as singletons. The sample here was CD4+ T cells from peripheral blood mononuclear cells, taken after pregnancy. The receptor set was obtained from a female donor with multiple sclerosis, enrolled in a pregnancy study.

V usage is TRBV7-3 and J usage is TRBJ2-1, with 8 bases that match TRBD2. The CDR3 spans 15 residues. Germline CDR1 reads SGHTA; CDR2 reads FQGTGA. Trimming at V came to 8 bases and at J to 6 bases, leaving 12 bases not matched to a gene. The CDR3 sequence is CASRKGTSESNEQFF. The CDR3 bases are TGTGCCAGCCGGAAGGGGACTAGTGAGAGCAATGAGCAGTTCTTC.

V usage is TRBV19 and J usage is TRBJ1-2; D unresolved. Trimming removed 3 bases at V and 3 bases at J, with 11 bases between. The CDR3 runs 14 residues. Germline V gene data show CDR1 as LNHDA and CDR2 as SQIVND (reference sequence). The CDR3 loop reads CASSMEGRYYGYTF. DNA for the CDR3: TGTGCCAGTAGTATGGAAGGCAGGTACTATGGCTACACCTTC.

The chain uses TRBV7-2 and TRBJ1-2, with D unclear. V was cut by 0 bases and J by 0 bases, with 14 bases left in between. Germline V gives CDR1 SGHTA, CDR2 FQGNSA. CDR3 length: 17 residues. CDR3 sequence reads: CASSLAGFFSSNYGYTF. The CDR3 region has the DNA TGTGCCAGCAGCTTAGCCGGATTTTTTAGCTCTAACTATGGCTACACCTTC.

This chain uses TRBV21-1 with TRBJ2-7; the tabulated D call, TRBD1, remains unverified against the DNA. TRBV21-1 is described as a pseudogene. This CDR3 region has 16 residues. The CDR3 sequence is CASSKELRQGPYEQYF. The CDR3 DNA reads TGTGCCAGCAGCAAAGAACTGAGACAGGGTCCCTACGAGCAGTACTTC.

V gene TRBV5-1 combines with J gene TRBJ1-4; 7 bases line up with TRBD1. Germline V gene sequence: CDR1 SGHRS, CDR2 YFSETQ. Trimming took 4 bases from V and 4 from J; bases not matched to a gene: 4. The CDR3 sequence is 14 residues long. CDR3 nucleotide sequence: TGCGCCAGCAGCCCGGGACAGAGTAATGAAAAACTGTTTTTT. It translates to CASSPGQSNEKLFF.

This chain joins TRBV7-9 and TRBJ2-1, with D maybe TRBD2 (6 bases). CDR1 and CDR2 from the germline V gene are SEHNR and FQNEAQ (reference sequence). V was cut by 5 bases and J by 5 bases, with 22 bases left in between. The CDR3 runs to 17 residues. The CDR3 bases are TGTGCCAGCAGCACTAACGGTCGAGCGGGTATCAACAATGAGCAGTTCTTC. Its protein is CASSTNGRAGINNEQFF.

The rearrangement joins TRBV6-1 to TRBJ2-1; 10 bases align to TRBD1. CDR1 MNHNS and CDR2 SASEGT come from the germline V gene. The V gene end was trimmed by 7 bases and the J gene end by 8 bases; junction bases not matched to a gene: 5. There are 13 residues in the CDR3. CDR3: CASKGQGNYEQFF. The CDR3 nucleotides read TGTGCCAGCAAGGGACAGGGGAACTATGAGCAGTTCTTC.

The chain couples TRBV5-4 to TRBJ2-1; 9 nucleotides align to TRBD2. Germline V lookup: CDR1 SGHNT, CDR2 YYREEE (reference sequence). The CDR3 totals 15 residues. V trimming: 3 bases; J trimming: 5 bases; junction bases outside the gene matches: 6. CDR3 sequence: CASSSKRGDNNEQFF. CDR3 bases: TGTGCCAGCAGCTCCAAGCGGGGGGATAACAATGAGCAGTTCTTC. The full variable domain, rest sourced from reference TRBV5-4 and TRBJ2-1, is ETGVTQSPTHLIKTRGQQVTLRCSSQSGHNTVSWYQQALGQGPQFIFQYYREEENGRGNFPPRFSGLQFPNYSSELNVNALELDDSALYLCASSSKRGDNNEQFFGPGTRLTVL.

The V call is TRBV29-1, the J call TRBJ2-3, with 9 bases aligning to TRBD2. The CDR3 runs to 16 residues. Trimming removed 3 bases from V and 1 base from J; junction bases left unmatched: 8. The germline V gene encodes CDR1 SQVTM and CDR2 ANQGSEA. This CDR3 reads CSVDSGRSLGTDTQYF. In DNA, the CDR3 is TGCAGCGTTGACAGCGGGAGGTCCCTCGGCACAGATACGCAGTATTTT.

For this clone: An end of the junction differs from the germline gene, which may be a read error. This rearrangement joins TRBV28 to TRBJ1-5, with D hard to call. Per the germline V gene, CDR1 is MDHEN and CDR2 is SYDVKM. This CDR3 contains 12 residues. The DNA for the CDR3 is TGTGCTAGCAAGGCAGGTAATTTGCCCCAGCATTTT. Protein: CASKAGNLPQHF.

The rearrangement uses TRBV27 and TRBJ2-5, with 7 bases fitting TRBD1. CDR1 and CDR2 from the germline V gene are MNHEY and SMNVEV (reference sequence). This CDR3 comprises 14 residues. The junction had 4 bases not matched to a gene; V was cut back by 0 bases and J by 6 bases. The CDR3 coding sequence is TGTGCCAGCAGTTTATCAGGGGGCTGGAAGACCCAGTACTTC. It is translated as CASSLSGGWKTQYF.

This chain links TRBV28 with TRBJ2-7; weak D call: TRBD1 (5 bases). This CDR3 is 14 amino acids long. Germline loops: CDR1 MDHEN, CDR2 SYDVKM. Trimming left V 2 bases short and J 2 bases short, with 10 bases between. CDR3: CASSLGARPYEQYF. The CDR3 coding sequence is TGTGCCAGCAGTTTAGGGGCGCGTCCCTACGAGCAGTACTTC.

This sequence joins TRBV18 and TRBJ2-7; no definite D call. This CDR3 spans 14 amino acids. Germline V gene data show CDR1 as KGHSH and CDR2 as LQKENI. V lost 3 bases and J lost 0, with 9 bases in between. The CDR3 DNA reads TGTGCCAGCTCACCCCGCGGAGCCTCCTACGAGCAGTACTTC. Amino acid sequence: CASSPRGASYEQYF.

J is TRBJ2-7 and V is TRBV6-6, with D tentatively TRBD1 (6 bases). The germline V and J ends were trimmed by 6 bases and 0 bases, with 12 bases remaining between them. The CDR3 is 14 residues long. Germline lookup yields CDR1 MNHNY and CDR2 SVGAGI (reference sequence). The CDR3: CASRTDRSSYEQYF. DNA for the CDR3: TGTGCCAGCAGGACCGACAGGAGCTCCTACGAGCAGTACTTC.

V and J are TRBV9 and TRBJ1-2; no firm D call. This CDR3 has 14 amino acids. The V gene's germline CDR1 is SGDLS and CDR2 YYNGEE. V was shortened by 0 bases and J by 3 bases, with 9 bases between the two germline ends. The CDR3: CASSVAVGDYGYTF. DNA for the CDR3: TGTGCCAGCAGCGTAGCTGTCGGGGACTATGGCTACACCTTC.

The chain uses TRBV5-1 and TRBJ2-1, with D maybe TRBD2 (6 bases). The CDR3 totals 15 residues. CDR1 is SGHRS and CDR2 is YFSETQ in the germline V gene. The V gene lost 3 bases and the J gene lost 0 bases, with 10 bases spanning the gap. The CDR3 nucleotides read TGCGCCAGCAGCTATAGCGGTACCTCCTACAATGAGCAGTTCTTC. Its translation is CASSYSGTSYNEQFF.